This record looks at one T cell receptor (beta chain) sequence and its context. CDR3 size: 11 residues. Germline values: CDR1 DFQATT, CDR2 SNEGSKA (reference sequence). The data are from a study of T cell responses to AZD1222 COVID-19 vaccine. TCRdb keeps only in-frame clones here, not all; method: immunoSEQ multiplex PCR. The sample carries roughly 180,000 clones, approximately 90% recorded once. Sequencing used peripheral blood, obtained 28 days after the second AZD1222 dose. The sequence was obtained from an adult who received the AZD1222 COVID-19 vaccine. The chain links TRBV20-1 to TRBJ1-2; 11 nucleotides match TRBD1. The CDR3 is CGGTGGYGYTF. The CDR3 nucleotides read TGCGGAGGGACAGGGGGATATGGCTACACCTTC.